This T cell receptor (beta chain) came from a study of human T cells and chemical hapten exposure. From the RACE reads, TCRdb called clonotypes with MiXCR, one entry per CDR3 protein. This table holds more than 95,000 distinct CDR3 sequences, about 34% found once. Specified time point: patch test 3, about 24 weeks after DPC sensitization. Treatment of the sample: therapeutic diphenylcyclopropenone sensitization with weekly scalp DPC. Whole blood that had not been fractionated was the source of extracted total RNA. Germline V gives CDR1 SGDLS, CDR2 YYNGEE. This CDR3 has 14 residues. V was shortened by 2 bases and J by 12 bases, with 18 bases between the two germline ends.

Sequencing used whole blood, obtained in connection with sensitization to the hapten diphenylcyclopropenone (DPC). The receptor's source is a man aged 35-49 years with alopecia areata. Some clones in this sample may be carry-over from other donors' samples. This chain uses TRBV9 with TRBJ2-1, with D possibly being TRBD1 (6 bases). In DNA form, the CDR3 reads TGTGCCAGCAGCGTGAGGCCCTCGGACAGTCGGCAGTTCTTC. Translation: CASSVRPSDSRQFF.